This T cell receptor beta chain appears in the sequencing data of a study of cytomegalovirus exposure and HLA in healthy donors. General study results and limits: Available immune exposure information covered CMV serostatus only. TCR sequences were mostly rare, though some public TCRs occurred in many donors.

V shed 5 bases and J shed 10 bases, with 15 bases lying between them. This CDR3 region has 14 residues. The germline V gene has CDR1 SGHTA and CDR2 FQGNSA. For this clone: Antigen: not known.

60 Vbeta and 13 Jbeta primers were used in PCR. Sequenced by immunoSEQ multiplex PCR; TCRdb stores in-frame clones only, minus some. This table has 120,000 to 150,000 clones, 88% appearing once. Sequenced sample: PBMCs. The sequence came from a woman aged 40 to 50 in good health and CMV-seronegative. This chain links TRBV7-2 with TRBJ1-6, with D uncertain. The CDR3 sequence is CASSPLMTGSPLHF. The CDR3 bases are TGTGCCAGCAGCCCGCTTATGACTGGATCACCCCTCCACTTT.